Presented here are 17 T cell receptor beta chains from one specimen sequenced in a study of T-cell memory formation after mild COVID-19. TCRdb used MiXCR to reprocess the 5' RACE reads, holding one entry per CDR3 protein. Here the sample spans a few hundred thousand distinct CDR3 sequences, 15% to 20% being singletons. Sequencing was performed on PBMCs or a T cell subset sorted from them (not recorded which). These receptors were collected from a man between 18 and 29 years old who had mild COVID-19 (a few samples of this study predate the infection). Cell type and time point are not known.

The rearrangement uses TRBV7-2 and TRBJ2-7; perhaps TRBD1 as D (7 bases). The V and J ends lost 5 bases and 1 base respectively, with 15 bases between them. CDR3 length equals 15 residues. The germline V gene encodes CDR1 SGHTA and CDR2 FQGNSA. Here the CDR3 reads CASSLGPGGSYEQYV. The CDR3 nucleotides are TGTGCCAGCAGCCTAGGGCCAGGGGGGTCCTACGAGCAGTACGTC.

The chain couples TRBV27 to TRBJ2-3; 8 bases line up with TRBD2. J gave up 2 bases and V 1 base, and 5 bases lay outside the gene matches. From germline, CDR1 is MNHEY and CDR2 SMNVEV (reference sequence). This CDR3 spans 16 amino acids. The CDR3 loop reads CASSLLSSGPTDTQYF. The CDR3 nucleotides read TGTGCCAGCAGTTTATTATCTAGCGGGCCCACAGATACGCAGTATTTT.

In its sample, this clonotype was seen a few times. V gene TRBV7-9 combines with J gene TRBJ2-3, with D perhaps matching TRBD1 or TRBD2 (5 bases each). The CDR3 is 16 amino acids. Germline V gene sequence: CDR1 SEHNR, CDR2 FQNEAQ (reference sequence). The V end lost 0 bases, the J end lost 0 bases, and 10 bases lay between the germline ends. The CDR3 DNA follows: TGTGCCAGCAGCTTAGCAGGGACCGCTAGCACAGATACGCAGTATTTT. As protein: CASSLAGTASTDTQYF.

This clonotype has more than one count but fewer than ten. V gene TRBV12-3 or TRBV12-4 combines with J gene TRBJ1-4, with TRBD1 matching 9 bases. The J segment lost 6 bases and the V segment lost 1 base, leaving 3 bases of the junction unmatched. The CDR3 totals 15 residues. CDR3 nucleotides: TGTGCCAGCAGTTTAGGGGACAGGGAATATGAAAAACTGTTTTTT. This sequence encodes CASSLGDREYEKLFF.

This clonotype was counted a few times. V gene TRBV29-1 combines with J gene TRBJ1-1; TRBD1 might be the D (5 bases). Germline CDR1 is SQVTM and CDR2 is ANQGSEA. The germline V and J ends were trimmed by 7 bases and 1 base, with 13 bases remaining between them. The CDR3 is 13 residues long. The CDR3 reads CSGTQDSNTEAFF. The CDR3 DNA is TGCAGCGGCACACAGGACTCGAACACTGAAGCTTTCTTT.

CDR3 amino acids: CASSQPTGVVKLFF. The CDR3 coding sequence is TGTGCCAGCAGCCAACCTACAGGGGTAGTAAAACTGTTTTTT. The rearrangement links TRBV3-1 to TRBJ1-4, with 7 bases fitting TRBD1. The germline CDR1 and CDR2 sequences are LGHDT and YNNKEL (reference sequence). The CDR3 extends over 14 amino acids. V trimming: 2 bases; J trimming: 10 bases; junction bases outside the gene matches: 7.

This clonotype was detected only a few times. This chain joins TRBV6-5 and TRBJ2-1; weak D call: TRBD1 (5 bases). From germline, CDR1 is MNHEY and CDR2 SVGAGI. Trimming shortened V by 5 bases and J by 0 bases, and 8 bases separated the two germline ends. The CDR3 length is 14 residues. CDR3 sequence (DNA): TGTGCCAGCAGTAAGGGGTCCTCCTACAATGAGCAGTTCTTC. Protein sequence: CASSKGSSYNEQFF.

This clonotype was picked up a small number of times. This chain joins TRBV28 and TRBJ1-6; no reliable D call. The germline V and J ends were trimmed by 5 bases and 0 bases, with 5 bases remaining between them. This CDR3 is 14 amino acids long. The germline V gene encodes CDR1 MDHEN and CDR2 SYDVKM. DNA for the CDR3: TGTGCCAGCAGTCCCCGCTCCTATAATTCACCCCTCCACTTT. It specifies CASSPRSYNSPLHF.

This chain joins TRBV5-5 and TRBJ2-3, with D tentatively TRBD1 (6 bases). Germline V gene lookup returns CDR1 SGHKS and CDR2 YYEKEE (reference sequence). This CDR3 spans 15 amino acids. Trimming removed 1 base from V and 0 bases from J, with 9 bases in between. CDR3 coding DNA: TGTGCCAGCAGCTTGTCAGGGGTTAGCACAGATACGCAGTATTTT. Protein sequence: CASSLSGVSTDTQYF.

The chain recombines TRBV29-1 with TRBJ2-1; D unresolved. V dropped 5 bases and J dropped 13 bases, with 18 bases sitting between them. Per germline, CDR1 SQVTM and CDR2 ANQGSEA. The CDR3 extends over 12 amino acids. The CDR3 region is CSVLFGTRAQFF. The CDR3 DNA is TGCAGCGTTCTCTTCGGAACCCGGGCCCAGTTCTTC.

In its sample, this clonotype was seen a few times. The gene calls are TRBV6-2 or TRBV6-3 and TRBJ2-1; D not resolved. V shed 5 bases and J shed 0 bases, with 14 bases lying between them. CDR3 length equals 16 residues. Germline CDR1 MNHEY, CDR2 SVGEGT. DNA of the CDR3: TGTGCCAGCAGTCCTTGGAAAGCGAACTCCTACAATGAGCAGTTCTTC. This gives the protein CASSPWKANSYNEQFF.

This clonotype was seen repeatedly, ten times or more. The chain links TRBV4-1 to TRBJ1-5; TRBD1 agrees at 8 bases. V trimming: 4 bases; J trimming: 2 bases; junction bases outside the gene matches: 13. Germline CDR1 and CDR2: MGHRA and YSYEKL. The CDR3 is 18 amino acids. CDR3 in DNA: TGCGCCAGCAGCCGACAGGGGTTAGCAGGGGTGGGCAATCAGCCCCAGCATTTT. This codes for CASSRQGLAGVGNQPQHF.

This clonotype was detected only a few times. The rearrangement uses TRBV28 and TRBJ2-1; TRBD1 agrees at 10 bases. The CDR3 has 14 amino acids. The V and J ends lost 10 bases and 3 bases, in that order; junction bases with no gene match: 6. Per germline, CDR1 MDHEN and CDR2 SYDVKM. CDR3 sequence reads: CATQGTGDYNEQFF. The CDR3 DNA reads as TGTGCCACTCAGGGGACAGGGGACTACAATGAGCAGTTCTTC.

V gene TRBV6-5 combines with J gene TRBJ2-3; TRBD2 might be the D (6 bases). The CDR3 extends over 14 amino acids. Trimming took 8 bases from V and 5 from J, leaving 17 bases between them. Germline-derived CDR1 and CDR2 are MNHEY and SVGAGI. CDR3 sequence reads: CASRNHLSGDTQYF. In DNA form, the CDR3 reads TGTGCCAGCCGAAACCATCTTAGCGGAGATACGCAGTATTTT.

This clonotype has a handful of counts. The CDR3 coding sequence is TGTGCCAGCAGTTCGCCTGACAGAGGACCCTACGAGCAGTACGTC. Its protein is CASSSPDRGPYEQYV. The chain carries TRBV6-2 or TRBV6-3 and TRBJ2-7; maybe TRBD1 (5 bases). The germline V and J ends were trimmed by 4 bases and 2 bases, with 15 bases remaining between them. The CDR3 spans 15 residues. Germline values: CDR1 MNHEY, CDR2 SVGEGT.

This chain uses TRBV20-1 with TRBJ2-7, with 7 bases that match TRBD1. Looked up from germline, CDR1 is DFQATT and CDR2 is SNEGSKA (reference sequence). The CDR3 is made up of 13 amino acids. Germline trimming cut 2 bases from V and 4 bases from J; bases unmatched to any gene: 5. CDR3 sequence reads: CSARIRDRYEQYF. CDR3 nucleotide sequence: TGCAGTGCTAGAATCCGGGACAGATACGAGCAGTACTTC.

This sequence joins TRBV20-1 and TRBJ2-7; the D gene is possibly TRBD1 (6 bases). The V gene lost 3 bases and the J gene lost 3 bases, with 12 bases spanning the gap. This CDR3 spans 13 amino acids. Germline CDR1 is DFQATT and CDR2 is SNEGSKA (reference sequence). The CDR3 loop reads CSASLGGVYEQYF. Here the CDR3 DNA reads TGCAGTGCTAGTTTAGGGGGAGTCTACGAGCAGTACTTC.